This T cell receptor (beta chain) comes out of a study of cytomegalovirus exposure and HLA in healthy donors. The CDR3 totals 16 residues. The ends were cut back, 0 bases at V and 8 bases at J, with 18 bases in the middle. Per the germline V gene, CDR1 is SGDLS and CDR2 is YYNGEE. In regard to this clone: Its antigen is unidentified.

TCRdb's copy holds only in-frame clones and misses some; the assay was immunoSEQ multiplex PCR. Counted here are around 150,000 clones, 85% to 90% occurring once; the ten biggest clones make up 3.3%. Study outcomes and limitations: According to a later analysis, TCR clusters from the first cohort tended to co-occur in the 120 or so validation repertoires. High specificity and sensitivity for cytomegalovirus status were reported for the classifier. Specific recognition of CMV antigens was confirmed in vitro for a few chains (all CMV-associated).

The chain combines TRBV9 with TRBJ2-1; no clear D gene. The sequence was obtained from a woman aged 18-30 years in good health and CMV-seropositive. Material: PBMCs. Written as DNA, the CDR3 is TGTGCCAGCAGCGTAGGGAACCTGAGAGGAAATGATGAGCAGTTCTTC. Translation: CASSVGNLRGNDEQFF. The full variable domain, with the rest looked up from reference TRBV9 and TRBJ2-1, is DSGVTQTPKHLITATGQRVTLRCSPRSGDLSVYWYQQSLDQGLQFLIQYYNGEERAKGNILERFSAQQFPDLHSELNLSSLELGDSALYFCASSVGNLRGNDEQFFGPGTRLTVL.